This T cell receptor beta chain was identified during a study of regulatory T cells in long-lasting Graves disease. Sample time point: newly diagnosed GD, antithyroid drugs for less than 3 months. RNA isolated from PBMCs was used to make the TCR library. A peripheral blood sample, roughly 8.8 milliliters in volume, was drawn into EDTA tubes. Study-wide results and limits: Persistent Graves' patients had lower TCR diversity than newly diagnosed ones. Favoring TRBV28, TRBJ1-2 and TRBJ2-5 was a feature seen in persistent disease.

The CDR3 has 15 residues. V lost 5 bases to trimming and J lost 4 bases; unmatched junction nucleotides: 9. CDR1 and CDR2 from the germline V gene are LNHDA and SQIVND (reference sequence). Relying on iRepertoire HTBI primers and Arm-PCR of CDR3 regions, the team built TCR beta libraries. TCRdb called the multiplex PCR reads again in MiXCR, with one record for every CDR3 protein. The sample has 300,000 to 400,000 distinct CDR3 sequences, 15% to 18% seen once. This clonotype turned up a few times. The antigen remains unidentified. The receptor's source is a female donor with Graves disease. Sequences were derived from peripheral blood mononuclear cells (PBMCs), sampled at new diagnosis, from a patient treated with antithyroid drugs. V is TRBV19 and J is TRBJ1-2; 8 nucleotides line up with TRBD1. CDR3: CASSPSPGQGYGYTF. CDR3 in DNA: TGTGCCAGTAGTCCAAGCCCTGGACAGGGCTATGGCTACACCTTC.